These 31 T cell receptor beta chains originate from one sample sequenced in a study of T cell responses to AZD1222 COVID-19 vaccine. The method was immunoSEQ multiplex PCR; TCRdb's version includes in-frame clones alone and lacks a portion of them. Altogether 110,000 or so clones are present, 91% being singletons, with the ten largest covering roughly 5.7%. The sample consisted of peripheral blood, taken on day 0 of AZD1222 vaccination. These receptors came from an adult in good health.

The chain links TRBV7-9 to TRBJ1-4; D may be TRBD1 (5 bases). Germline CDR1 reads SEHNR; CDR2 reads FQNEAQ (reference sequence). The CDR3 has 18 amino acids. V was pared by 4 bases and J by 5 bases, with 23 bases between. CDR3 loop: CASSSPPTDSEGNEKLFF. In DNA, the CDR3 is TGTGCCAGCAGCTCCCCCCCCACTGACAGCGAGGGGAATGAAAAACTGTTTTTT.

The V and J genes are TRBV6-5 and TRBJ1-3; D remains ambiguous. The CDR3 has 13 amino acids. From germline, CDR1 is MNHEY and CDR2 SVGAGI. V lost 4 bases to trimming and J lost 4 bases, with 8 bases between them. CDR3 nucleotides: TGTGCCAGCAGTTCCGGCAGAGGAAACACCATATATTTT. It is translated as CASSSGRGNTIYF.

This chain connects TRBV5-4 to TRBJ2-1; D is undetermined. Trimming stripped 7 bases from V and 15 bases from J, with 20 bases between. Germline V lookup: CDR1 SGHNT, CDR2 YYREEE (reference sequence). The CDR3 runs to 12 residues. Here the CDR3 DNA reads TGTGCCAGCGGGATCCCCAAAGAAGTTTGGTTCTTC. Amino acids: CASGIPKEVWFF.

The CDR3 here is CASSLSAGQGNEKLFF. In DNA, the CDR3 is TGCGCCAGCAGCTTATCGGCGGGACAGGGTAATGAAAAACTGTTTTTT. The chain is built from TRBV5-1 and TRBJ1-4, with 9 positions matching TRBD1. The trim removed 2 bases at V and 4 bases at J, leaving 6 bases unmatched. CDR3 length equals 16 residues. Germline lookup yields CDR1 SGHRS and CDR2 YFSETQ.

J is TRBJ2-7 and V is TRBV6-1, with 8 nucleotides matching TRBD2. Germline V gene sequence: CDR1 MNHNS, CDR2 SASEGT. Germline trimming cut 0 bases from V and 2 bases from J; bases unmatched to any gene: 12. The CDR3 loop spans 18 amino acids. CDR3 sequence reads: CASSEAVSGSFLAYEQYF. CDR3 DNA: TGTGCCAGCAGTGAAGCGGTCAGCGGGAGTTTCCTTGCCTACGAGCAGTACTTC.

This chain uses TRBV21-1 with TRBJ2-7; the table's D call of TRBD1 was not tested on the DNA. TRBV21-1 is a documented pseudogene. The CDR3 loop spans 17 amino acids. The CDR3 DNA sequence: TGTGCCAGCAGCATCCTGGTCTGCACAGGGGGGGACTACGAGCAGTACTTC. It translates to CASSILVCTGGDYEQYF.

The gene calls are TRBV28 and TRBJ1-6, with D hard to call. V lost 5 bases and J lost 9, with 17 bases in between. This CDR3 is 15 amino acids long. CDR1 is MDHEN, CDR2 SYDVKM, per germline. In DNA, the CDR3 is TGTGCCAGCAGTCCCCCCGGCGGCCGGGGTTCACCCCTCCACTTT. Its translation is CASSPPGGRGSPLHF.

The chain has TRBV3-1 (or the pseudogene TRBV3-2) and TRBJ1-1; 11 bases fit TRBD1. The germline V gene encodes CDR1 LGHDT and CDR2 YNNKEL (reference sequence). After removal of 1 base from V and 4 bases from J, the junction contained 2 bases not matched to a gene. The CDR3 contains 15 residues. CDR3 loop: CASSQVGTGGTEAFF. The CDR3 nucleotides are TGTGCCAGCAGCCAAGTGGGGACAGGGGGCACTGAAGCTTTCTTT.

The rearrangement uses TRBV27 and TRBJ1-4; D unclear. The length of the CDR3 is 14 residues. Germline CDR1 is MNHEY and CDR2 is SMNVEV (reference sequence). V was trimmed by 7 bases and J by 4 bases, leaving 13 bases between them. The CDR3, as DNA: TGTGCCAGCACCTCATGGGCCCGTAATGAAAAACTGTTTTTT. It encodes CASTSWARNEKLFF.

The chain links TRBV28 to TRBJ2-2; D possibly corresponds to TRBD2 (5 bases). This CDR3 has 12 amino acids. V lost 4 bases and J lost 7, with 7 bases in between. Per the germline V gene, CDR1 is MDHEN and CDR2 is SYDVKM. CDR3 in DNA: TGTGCCAGCAGTTACCGGGGCGGGGAGCTGTTTTTT. Amino acid sequence: CASSYRGGELFF.

This clone appeared a single time. The V gene is TRBV10-2, the J gene TRBJ1-2, with a tentative D call TRBD1 (6 bases). Per germline, CDR1 WSHSY and CDR2 SAAADI. Trimming took off 2 bases at V and 0 bases at J, with 16 bases between the two ends. The CDR3 extends over 17 amino acids. DNA of the CDR3: TGCGCCAGCAGTGAGACCGTGCGGACAGCTTCTAACTATGGCTACACCTTC. The encoded protein is CASSETVRTASNYGYTF.

The rearrangement uses TRBV28 and TRBJ1-6; tentatively, D is TRBD1 (5 bases). The CDR3 loop spans 13 amino acids. The ends were cut back, 6 bases at V and 5 bases at J, with 8 bases in the middle. The germline gives CDR1 MDHEN, CDR2 SYDVKM. The CDR3 sequence: CASRQGNNSPLHF. In DNA, the CDR3 is TGTGCCAGCAGGCAGGGAAATAATTCACCCCTCCACTTT. Combining the CDR3 with reference TRBV28 and TRBJ1-6 gives the whole variable domain DVKVTQSSRYLVKRTGEKVFLECVQDMDHENMFWYRQDPGLGLRLIYFSYDVKMKEKGDIPEGYSVSREKKERFSLILESASTNQTSMYLCASRQGNNSPLHFGNGTRLTVT.

J is TRBJ1-2 and V is TRBV7-2, with 9 bases identical to TRBD1. Per germline, CDR1 SGHTA and CDR2 FQGNSA. V trimming: 6 bases; J trimming: 7 bases; junction bases outside the gene matches: 9. This CDR3 contains 14 residues. The CDR3 is CASSSTGGARGYTF. The CDR3 coding sequence is TGTGCCAGCAGTTCAACAGGGGGCGCTCGTGGCTACACCTTC. The full variable domain, rest sourced from reference TRBV7-2 and TRBJ1-2, is GAGVSQSPSNKVTEKGKDVELRCDPISGHTALYWYRQSLGQGLEFLIYFQGNSAPDKSGLPSDRFSAERTGGSVSTLTIQRTQQEDSAVYLCASSSTGGARGYTFGSGTRLTVV.

The chain couples TRBV30 to TRBJ1-1, with unresolved D. This CDR3 region has 12 residues. The germline gives CDR1 GTSNPN, CDR2 SVGIG (reference sequence). V shed 0 bases and J shed 4 bases, with 6 bases lying between them. This CDR3 is CAWSVMSTEAFF. CDR3 in DNA: TGTGCCTGGAGTGTTATGAGCACTGAAGCTTTCTTT.

V gene TRBV3-1 (or the pseudogene TRBV3-2) combines with J gene TRBJ2-5; TRBD2 agrees at 11 bases. Germline V gene lookup returns CDR1 LGHDT and CDR2 YNNKEL (reference sequence). The CDR3 totals 16 residues. J lost 2 bases, V lost 3 bases, and 5 bases had no gene match. CDR3 amino acids: CASSHERLAGQETQYF. CDR3 in DNA: TGTGCCAGCAGCCACGAAAGACTAGCGGGACAAGAGACCCAGTACTTC.

The V gene is TRBV7-3, the J gene TRBJ1-1; D not certain. Trimming left V 5 bases short and J 1 base short, with 14 bases between. CDR1 and CDR2 from the germline V gene are SGHTA and FQGTGA. The CDR3 is made up of 15 amino acids. In DNA, the CDR3 is TGTGCCAGCAGCCGTGGTTTAACACCGAACACTGAAGCTTTCTTT. Translated: CASSRGLTPNTEAFF.

The chain recombines TRBV5-1 with TRBJ2-2; D gene unclear. Germline V gene data show CDR1 as SGHRS and CDR2 as YFSETQ. This CDR3 comprises 15 residues. V lost 7 bases to trimming and J lost 2 bases, with 15 bases between them. The CDR3 loop reads CASQIGAGNTGELFF. DNA of the CDR3: TGCGCCAGCCAAATCGGCGCAGGAAACACCGGGGAGCTGTTTTTT.

V is TRBV5-1 and J is TRBJ2-3, with 10 bases fitting TRBD2. The length of the CDR3 is 17 residues. J was trimmed by 4 bases and V by 4 bases; bases with no gene match: 12. Germline loops: CDR1 SGHRS, CDR2 YFSETQ. CDR3 bases: TGCGCCAGCAGCCTCCAAGGGGGAGCGGGAGGGGCAGATACGCAGTATTTT. This translates into CASSLQGGAGGADTQYF.

This chain connects TRBV5-6 to TRBJ1-6, with D possibly matching TRBD1 (6 bases). The V and J ends lost 3 bases and 8 bases respectively, with 15 bases between them. Germline V lookup: CDR1 SGHDT, CDR2 YYEEEE. This CDR3 has 15 amino acids. The CDR3 coding sequence is TGTGCCAGCAGCTCTAGGGGGTATGGGGATTCACCCCTCCACTTT. Protein product: CASSSRGYGDSPLHF.

The J gene is TRBJ2-2, the V gene TRBV29-1; D perhaps matches TRBD1 (6 bases). From germline, CDR1 is SQVTM and CDR2 ANQGSEA. This CDR3 comprises 12 residues. V shed 5 bases and J shed 6 bases, with 10 bases lying between them. The DNA of the CDR3 is TGCAGCGTTACAGGGCGTTCCGGGGAGCTGTTTTTT. It codes for CSVTGRSGELFF.

The V and J genes are TRBV18 and TRBJ2-1; 12 bases are a match to TRBD2. Trimming removed 3 bases from V and 6 bases from J; junction bases left unmatched: 12. CDR1 is KGHSH, CDR2 LQKENI, per germline. The CDR3 sequence is 18 residues long. The CDR3 nucleotides are TGTGCCAGCTCACCCTCGACTAGCGGGAGAGTCGCGGGCAATGAGCAGTTCTTC. Translating it yields CASSPSTSGRVAGNEQFF.

This chain links TRBV6-5 with TRBJ2-7; TRBD1 matches 9 bases. Germline trimming cut 6 bases from V and 6 bases from J; bases unmatched to any gene: 6. Germline CDR1 reads MNHEY; CDR2 reads SVGAGI. This CDR3 comprises 13 residues. In DNA form, the CDR3 reads TGTGCCAGCAGATCGACAGGGGGAAGCGAGCAGTACTTC. As protein: CASRSTGGSEQYF.

The CDR3 sequence: CASTRVRVSGANVLTF. The CDR3, as DNA: TGTGCCAGCACGAGGGTCAGGGTCTCTGGGGCCAACGTCCTGACTTTC. V gene TRBV27 combines with J gene TRBJ2-6; tentatively, D is TRBD1 or TRBD2 (5 bases each). V was cut by 7 bases and J by 0 bases, with 13 bases left in between. The CDR3 totals 16 residues. CDR1 and CDR2 from the germline V gene are MNHEY and SMNVEV (reference sequence).

The gene calls are TRBV25-1 and TRBJ1-5; D may be TRBD1 (5 bases). Trimming cost V 2 bases and J 7 bases, with 12 bases left between them. The CDR3 is 14 residues long. CDR1 is MGHDK, CDR2 SYGVNS, per germline. The CDR3 is CASSEPGTGQPQHF. The CDR3 DNA sequence: TGTGCCAGCAGTGAACCAGGGACTGGCCAGCCCCAGCATTTT.

The chain has TRBV5-1 and TRBJ2-7; the D gene is possibly TRBD1 (5 bases). The ends were cut back, 5 bases at V and 6 bases at J, with 18 bases in the middle. CDR3 length equals 14 residues. The germline CDR1 and CDR2 sequences are SGHRS and YFSETQ. In DNA, the CDR3 is TGCGCCAGCAGACCCCTTGCCAGGGTAGTCGAGCAGTACTTC. This encodes CASRPLARVVEQYF.

The chain carries TRBV24-1 and TRBJ1-2; 8 bases agree with TRBD1. The germline gives CDR1 KGHDR, CDR2 SFDVKD. The CDR3 runs to 14 residues. The V segment lost 4 bases and the J segment 7 bases; nucleotides outside the gene matches: 7. The CDR3 protein is CATSESGGPLGYTF. CDR3 sequence (DNA): TGTGCCACCAGTGAATCAGGGGGCCCCCTTGGCTACACCTTC.

The rearrangement joins TRBV7-8 to TRBJ2-7, with TRBD1 matching 8 bases. CDR3 length equals 16 residues. Germline V gives CDR1 SGHVS, CDR2 FQNEAQ. With V trimmed by 3 bases and J by 1 base, 8 bases remained unmatched. CDR3 in DNA: TGTGCCAGCAGCTTGATCGGGACAGGTACGTCCTACGAGCAGTACTTC. This sequence encodes CASSLIGTGTSYEQYF.

The chain recombines TRBV11-2 with TRBJ2-1; D might be TRBD1 or TRBD2, each matching 5 bases. Per the germline V gene, CDR1 is SGHAT and CDR2 is FQNNGV. The germline V and J ends were trimmed by 2 bases and 0 bases, with 11 bases remaining between them. The CDR3 consists of 16 residues. Here the CDR3 DNA reads TGTGCCAGCAGCTTACGAGGGGATAGCTCCTACAATGAGCAGTTCTTC. Residues: CASSLRGDSSYNEQFF.

The chain combines TRBV5-6 with TRBJ1-2; D is unresolved. The germline V gene has CDR1 SGHDT and CDR2 YYEEEE. V lost 0 bases to trimming and J lost 7 bases, with 10 bases between them. The CDR3 is 13 residues long. The CDR3, as DNA: TGTGCCAGCAGCTTGGTAGTGGCTTCTGGCTACACCTTC. Protein sequence: CASSLVVASGYTF.

The genes are TRBV3-1 (or the pseudogene TRBV3-2) and TRBJ1-1, with D unclear. The CDR3 extends over 15 amino acids. Germline V CDR1 and CDR2: LGHDT, YNNKEL (reference sequence). With 0 bases removed from V and 2 bases from J, the gap between germline ends came to 10 bases. This CDR3 is CASSQDIQPNTEAFF. The DNA for the CDR3 is TGTGCCAGCAGCCAAGATATACAGCCAAACACTGAAGCTTTCTTT.

The chain couples TRBV25-1 to TRBJ1-6, with TRBD1 as a possible D gene (6 bases). The CDR3 contains 15 residues. The V and J ends lost 1 base and 5 bases respectively, with 9 bases between them. Germline V lookup: CDR1 MGHDK, CDR2 SYGVNS. The DNA of the CDR3 is TGTGCCAGCAGTGAATGGGGGCAGCATAATTCACCCCTCCACTTT. Its translation is CASSEWGQHNSPLHF.